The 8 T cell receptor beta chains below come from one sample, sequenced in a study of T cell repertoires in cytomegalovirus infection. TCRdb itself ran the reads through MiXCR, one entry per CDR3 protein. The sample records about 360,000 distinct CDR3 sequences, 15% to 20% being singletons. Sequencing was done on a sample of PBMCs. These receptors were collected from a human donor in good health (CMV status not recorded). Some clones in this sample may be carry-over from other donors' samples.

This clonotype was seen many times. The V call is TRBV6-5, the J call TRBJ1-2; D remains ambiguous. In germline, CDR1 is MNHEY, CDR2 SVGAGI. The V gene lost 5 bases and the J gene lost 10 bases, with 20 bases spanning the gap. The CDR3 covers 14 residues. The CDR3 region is CASSPQPSFIDYTF. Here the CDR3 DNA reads TGTGCCAGCAGTCCTCAGCCAAGCTTTATAGACTACACCTTC.

As DNA, the CDR3 is TGCGCCAGCAGCCCCCGACAGGGTGAGCAGTTCTTC. It is translated as CASSPRQGEQFF. The genes are TRBV4-1 and TRBJ2-1; 7 positions agree with TRBD1. Germline V gene data show CDR1 as MGHRA and CDR2 as YSYEKL. The V gene end was trimmed by 4 bases and the J gene end by 9 bases; junction bases not matched to a gene: 3. The CDR3 extends over 12 amino acids.

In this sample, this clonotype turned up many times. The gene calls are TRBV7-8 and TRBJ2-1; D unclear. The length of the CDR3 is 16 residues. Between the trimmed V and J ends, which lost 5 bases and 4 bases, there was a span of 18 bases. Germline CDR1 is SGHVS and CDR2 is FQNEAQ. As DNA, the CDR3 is TGTGCCAGCAGCCCTGGGTTCATCATGGGGTACAATGAGCAGTTCTTC. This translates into CASSPGFIMGYNEQFF.

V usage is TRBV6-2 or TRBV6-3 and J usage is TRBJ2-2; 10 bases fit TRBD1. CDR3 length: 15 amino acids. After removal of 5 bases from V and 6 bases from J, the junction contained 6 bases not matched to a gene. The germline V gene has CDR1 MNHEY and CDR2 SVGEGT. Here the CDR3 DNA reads TGTGCCAGCAGTACCCGGGACAGGGGCGCCGGGGAGCTGTTTTTT. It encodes CASSTRDRGAGELFF.

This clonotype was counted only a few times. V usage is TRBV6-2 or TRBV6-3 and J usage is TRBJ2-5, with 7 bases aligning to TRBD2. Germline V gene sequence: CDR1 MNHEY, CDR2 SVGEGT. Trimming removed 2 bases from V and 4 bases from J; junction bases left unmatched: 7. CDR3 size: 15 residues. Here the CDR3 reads CASSYRGSSGETQYF. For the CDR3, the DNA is TGTGCCAGCAGTTACCGCGGGAGCAGCGGAGAGACCCAGTACTTC.

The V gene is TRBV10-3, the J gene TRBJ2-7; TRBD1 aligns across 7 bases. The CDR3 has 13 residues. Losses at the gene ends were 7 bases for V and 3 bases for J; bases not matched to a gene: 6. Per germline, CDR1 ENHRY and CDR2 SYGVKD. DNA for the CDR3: TGTGCCATCAACTCAGGACAGGTCTACGAGCAGTACTTC. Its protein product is CAINSGQVYEQYF.

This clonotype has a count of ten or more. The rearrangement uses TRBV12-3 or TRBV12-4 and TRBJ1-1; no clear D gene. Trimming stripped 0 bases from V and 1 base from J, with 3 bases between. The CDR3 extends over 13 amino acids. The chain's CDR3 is CASSLAANTEAFF. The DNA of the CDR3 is TGTGCCAGCAGTTTAGCGGCGAACACTGAAGCTTTCTTT.

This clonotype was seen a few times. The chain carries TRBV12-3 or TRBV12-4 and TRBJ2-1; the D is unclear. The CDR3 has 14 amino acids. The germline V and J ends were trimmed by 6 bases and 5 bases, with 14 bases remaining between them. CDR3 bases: TGTGCCAGCAGCCCCCACCTCAGAGACAATGAGCAGTTCTTC. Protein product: CASSPHLRDNEQFF.